This paragraph reports one TCR beta chain. The antigen is not known. This specimen comes from a study of cytomegalovirus exposure and HLA in healthy donors. Per the germline V gene, CDR1 is KGHSH and CDR2 is LQKENI. This CDR3 has 14 amino acids. The V and J ends lost 6 bases and 0 bases respectively, with 12 bases between them. Study-level points and caveats: Compared with the roughly 700-donor mean, an Asian-associated ancestry cluster reportedly had fewer N-insertions, according to a later analysis.

The primer mix had 60 Vbeta and 13 Jbeta primers. Clones were sequenced by immunoSEQ multiplex PCR, and TCRdb holds only the in-frame ones, with some missing. The sample has approximately 130,000 clones, around 85% seen once. The sample consisted of PBMCs. The sequence was obtained from a woman aged 25 to 39 in good health and CMV-seropositive. The chain carries TRBV18 and TRBJ2-7, with D maybe TRBD2 (5 bases). The CDR3 DNA follows: TGTGCCAGCTCTCCTCGACGGGACTCCTACGAGCAGTACTTC. Translated, it gives CASSPRRDSYEQYF.